This T cell receptor (beta chain) was obtained from a study of PD-L1 blockade in urothelial cancer. Overall study context: Patients commenced atezolizumab at some point between 2014 and 2016, and it was given at 1,200 mg intravenously every 3 weeks. Prior chemotherapy ranged from 0 to 3 regimens per patient.

Some clones are missing from TCRdb's copy, which holds only in-frame ones; the method was immunoSEQ multiplex PCR. Altogether 50,000 or so clones are present, 75% being singletons, with the ten largest covering less than 5%. The time point denotes: pretreatment peripheral blood. Every patient provided from 1 to 8 samples, collected pretreatment and on-treatment. Per germline, CDR1 LGHNA and CDR2 YSLEER. The CDR3 consists of 16 residues. Trimming shortened V by 1 base and J by 5 bases, and 14 bases separated the two germline ends. Sequenced material: PBMCs, taken around atezolizumab (anti-PD-L1) treatment. The chain combines TRBV4-3 with TRBJ2-2, with D perhaps TRBD2 (7 bases). The receptor's source is a man between 65 and 79 years old with urothelial cancer. CDR3 nucleotide sequence: TGCGCCAGCAGCCAAGTAGGGCGGGGGCGGACCGGGGAGCTGTTTTTT. Protein: CASSQVGRGRTGELFF.